The 30 T cell receptor beta chains presented below share a single source sample, sequenced in a study of PD-1 blockade in classical Hodgkin lymphoma. Time point reported: cycle 4 day 1 (C4D1), after 5 to 7 weeks of nivolumab. In every patient, relapse followed autologous stem cell transplantation, while exposure to brentuximab vedotin differed. Profiled with immunoSEQ multiplex PCR; TCRdb holds only in-frame clones, not every one. The sample carries tens of thousands of clones, 77% recorded once. The sample was peripheral blood mononuclear cells (PBMCs), taken before the fourth cycle of nivolumab. These TCRs come from a human donor with classical Hodgkin lymphoma.

V is TRBV2 and J is TRBJ1-5; D is possibly TRBD1 (5 bases). Germline V CDR1 and CDR2: SNHLY, FYNNEI. The V end lost 8 bases, the J end lost 6 bases, and 17 bases lay between the germline ends. The CDR3 is made up of 14 amino acids. CDR3: CASSPGTQGQPQHF. CDR3 coding DNA: TGTGCCAGCTCCCCCGGGACTCAGGGTCAGCCCCAGCATTTT.

CDR3 sequence (DNA): TGTGCCACGGGTCGCAGGGGGGGTTTGAACACTGAAGCTTTCTTT. Translating it yields CATGRRGGLNTEAFF. The chain employs TRBV7-8 and TRBJ1-1; 7 bases map to TRBD1. Looked up from germline, CDR1 is SGHVS and CDR2 is FQNEAQ. CDR3 length equals 15 residues. V was pared by 10 bases and J by 0 bases, with 11 bases of the junction left unmatched.

The chain joins TRBV5-4 to TRBJ2-3; no definite D call. V was cut by 4 bases and J by 2 bases, with 5 bases left in between. CDR3 length equals 12 residues. CDR1 and CDR2 (germline): SGHNT, YYREEE (reference sequence). The chain's CDR3 is CASSPDTDTQYF. The DNA of the CDR3 is TGTGCCAGCAGCCCAGACACAGATACGCAGTATTTT.

V is TRBV7-2 and J is TRBJ2-2; the D gene could be TRBD1 or TRBD2 (6 bases each). The CDR3 loop spans 15 amino acids. The V gene lost 4 bases and the J gene lost 5 bases, with 14 bases spanning the gap. Germline V gene sequence: CDR1 SGHTA, CDR2 FQGNSA. The CDR3, as DNA: TGTGCCAGCAGCTACGCCGGAGGGGGGACCGGGGAGCTGTTTTTT. Protein sequence: CASSYAGGGTGELFF.

This clone has only a few counts. V and J are TRBV19 and TRBJ1-5; 7 bases match TRBD1. Germline lookup yields CDR1 LNHDA and CDR2 SQIVND (reference sequence). The CDR3 is made up of 15 amino acids. V trimming: 3 bases; J trimming: 2 bases; junction bases outside the gene matches: 4. CDR3 sequence (DNA): TGTGCCAGTAGTATGACAGGGTTGGGCAATCAGCCCCAGCATTTT. As protein: CASSMTGLGNQPQHF.

The CDR3 loop is CASSIDSGRGNQPQHF. CDR3 nucleotides: TGTGCCAGTAGTATAGATTCCGGACGAGGCAATCAGCCCCAGCATTTT. The V and J genes are TRBV19 and TRBJ1-5; D is unresolved. The germline V gene has CDR1 LNHDA and CDR2 SQIVND (reference sequence). The V end was cut by 0 bases, the J end by 2 bases, with 11 bases between. CDR3 length: 16 residues. Together with reference TRBV19 and TRBJ1-5, the CDR3 gives the full variable domain: DGGITQSPKYLFRKEGQNVTLSCEQNLNHDAMYWYRQDPGQGLRLIYYSQIVNDFQKGDIAEGYSVSREKKESFPLTVTSAQKNPTAFYLCASSIDSGRGNQPQHFGDGTRLSIL.

This clone was counted only a few times. The genes are TRBV25-1 and TRBJ1-2; a possible D gene is TRBD1 (5 bases). Germline V gene data show CDR1 as MGHDK and CDR2 as SYGVNS. The CDR3 loop spans 11 amino acids. Trimming took 4 bases from V and 8 from J, leaving 8 bases between them. DNA of the CDR3: TGTGCCAGCAGTGCGGGGGGAGGCTACACCTTC. Protein: CASSAGGGYTF.

The gene calls are TRBV7-9 and TRBJ1-1, with D perhaps matching TRBD1 (6 bases). The CDR3 loop spans 14 amino acids. CDR1 and CDR2 (germline): SEHNR, FQNEAQ (reference sequence). Trimming pared 2 bases from V and 7 bases from J, leaving 14 bases between. DNA for the CDR3: TGTGCCAGCAGCTTATCACAGGGACCCAATGAAGCTTTCTTT. Amino acid sequence: CASSLSQGPNEAFF. The full variable domain, with the rest looked up from reference TRBV7-9 and TRBJ1-1, is DTGVSQNPRHKITKRGQNVTFRCDPISEHNRLYWYRQTLGQGPEFLTYFQNEAQLEKSRLLSDRFSAERPKGSFSTLEIQRTEQGDSAMYLCASSLSQGPNEAFFGQGTRLTVV.

This clone occurred a few times. The chain links TRBV6-1 to TRBJ2-4; D may be TRBD2 (6 bases). Trimming pared 1 base from V and 8 bases from J, leaving 12 bases between. The CDR3 contains 14 residues. Germline CDR1 is MNHNS and CDR2 is SASEGT. CDR3 coding DNA: TGTGCCAGCAGTGAAGGCAGGGAGGTAGACATTCAGTACTTC. Amino acids: CASSEGREVDIQYF.

V gene TRBV2 combines with J gene TRBJ2-1; D is undetermined. The CDR3 consists of 12 residues. The germline CDR1 and CDR2 sequences are SNHLY and FYNNEI. Between the trimmed V and J ends, which lost 1 base and 8 bases, there was a span of 6 bases. The chain's CDR3 is CASSEGIHEQFF. CDR3 coding DNA: TGTGCCAGCAGTGAAGGGATCCATGAGCAGTTCTTC.

This sequence joins TRBV5-4 and TRBJ2-4; maybe TRBD2 (6 bases). Trimming pared 2 bases from V and 3 bases from J, leaving 12 bases between. Germline CDR1 is SGHNT and CDR2 is YYREEE (reference sequence). The CDR3 totals 15 residues. The CDR3 is CASSFGGMDKNIQYF. CDR3 sequence (DNA): TGTGCCAGCAGCTTCGGGGGTATGGACAAAAACATTCAGTACTTC.

V is TRBV5-4 and J is TRBJ2-2; TRBD2 matches 9 bases. The CDR3 runs 16 residues. V was clipped by 0 bases and J by 1 base; unmatched bases: 1. From germline, CDR1 is SGHNT and CDR2 YYREEE (reference sequence). DNA for the CDR3: TGTGCCAGCAGCTTGGGACTAGCGGTGAACACCGGGGAGCTGTTTTTT. This encodes CASSLGLAVNTGELFF.

The chain combines TRBV28 with TRBJ1-5; a possible D gene is TRBD1 (6 bases). Trimming shortened V by 2 bases and J by 7 bases, and 12 bases separated the two germline ends. Germline V gene data show CDR1 as MDHEN and CDR2 as SYDVKM. This CDR3 is 14 amino acids long. This CDR3 reads CASSLQGRIQPQHF. CDR3 DNA sequence: TGTGCCAGCAGTTTACAGGGGAGAATACAGCCCCAGCATTTT.

This chain joins TRBV7-9 and TRBJ2-1, with D perhaps TRBD1 (6 bases). Trimming stripped 3 bases from V and 5 bases from J, with 14 bases between. This CDR3 region has 15 residues. Germline CDR1 SEHNR, CDR2 FQNEAQ (reference sequence). CDR3 in amino acids: CASSFYGQGHNEQFF. CDR3 nucleotides: TGTGCCAGCAGCTTTTATGGTCAGGGGCACAATGAGCAGTTCTTC.

V is TRBV7-8 and J is TRBJ2-7; no firm D call. The V end lost 2 bases, the J end lost 0 bases, and 5 bases lay between the germline ends. CDR1 is SGHVS and CDR2 is FQNEAQ in the germline V gene. This CDR3 region has 13 residues. The CDR3 nucleotides are TGTGCCAGCAGCTTAAGTGGCTCCTACGAGCAGTACTTC. It is translated as CASSLSGSYEQYF.

This chain joins TRBV4-1 and TRBJ1-1; 7 nucleotides align to TRBD1. Trimming at V came to 1 base and at J to 1 base, leaving 9 bases not matched to a gene. Germline V gene lookup returns CDR1 MGHRA and CDR2 YSYEKL. This CDR3 is 17 amino acids long. The CDR3 DNA sequence: TGCGCCAGCAGCCAAGTACGACAGGGAGGCCCGAACACTGAAGCTTTCTTT. It yields the protein CASSQVRQGGPNTEAFF.

The rearrangement uses TRBV19 and TRBJ2-5; D is unresolved. The CDR3 is made up of 12 amino acids. Trimming removed 3 bases from V and 4 bases from J, with 6 bases in between. Germline CDR1 LNHDA, CDR2 SQIVND (reference sequence). CDR3 region: CASSIAGETQYF. CDR3 bases: TGTGCCAGTAGTATTGCCGGAGAGACCCAGTACTTC.

This clone was found a few times. The V call is TRBV15, the J call TRBJ1-1, with 7 bases aligning to TRBD1. Germline values: CDR1 LNHNV, CDR2 YYDKDF (reference sequence). Trimming removed 4 bases from V and 1 base from J; junction bases left unmatched: 3. The CDR3 is made up of 14 amino acids. CDR3 amino acids: CATSIRQGNTEAFF. The CDR3 DNA reads TGTGCCACCAGCATACGACAGGGGAACACTGAAGCTTTCTTT.

This clone came up a few times. V gene TRBV6-5 combines with J gene TRBJ2-4; TRBD2 might be the D (6 bases). Germline V gene sequence: CDR1 MNHEY, CDR2 SVGAGI. CDR3 size: 13 residues. V dropped 5 bases and J dropped 7 bases, with 12 bases sitting between them. CDR3 DNA: TGTGCCAGCAGTATACCGGGACTCAACATTCAGTACTTC. It encodes CASSIPGLNIQYF.

The chain couples TRBV5-1 to TRBJ2-1; 7 bases are a match to TRBD1. Germline V gives CDR1 SGHRS, CDR2 YFSETQ. The CDR3 runs to 16 residues. J was trimmed by 9 bases and V by 0 bases; bases with no gene match: 12. CDR3: CASSLEPGQLNFEQFF. The CDR3 region has the DNA TGCGCCAGCAGCTTGGAACCGGGACAGCTCAATTTTGAGCAGTTCTTC.

The chain employs TRBV11-2 and TRBJ1-2, with a possible D match to TRBD1 (6 bases). This CDR3 is 13 amino acids long. CDR1 SGHAT and CDR2 FQNNGV come from the germline V gene. V dropped 5 bases and J dropped 8 bases, with 15 bases sitting between them. The CDR3 here is CASSPTGGGGYTF. CDR3 in DNA: TGTGCCAGCAGCCCGACAGGAGGGGGAGGCTACACCTTC. Using reference TRBV11-2 and TRBJ1-2 for the parts outside the CDR3, the full variable domain is EAGVAQSPRYKIIEKRQSVAFWCNPISGHATLYWYQQILGQGPKLLIQFQNNGVVDDSQLPKDRFSAERLKGVDSTLKIQPAKLEDSAVYLCASSPTGGGGYTFGSGTRLTVV.

V usage is TRBV6-1 and J usage is TRBJ1-2; possible D gene TRBD1, 5 bases. CDR1 is MNHNS and CDR2 is SASEGT in the germline V gene. This CDR3 has 14 amino acids. V was pared by 8 bases and J by 4 bases, with 17 bases between. DNA for the CDR3: TGTGCCAGCTCCGAATCCCAGGGATCCTATGGCTACACCTTC. Protein sequence: CASSESQGSYGYTF.

This clone was counted only a few times. This sequence joins TRBV2 and TRBJ1-5; possible D gene TRBD1, 6 bases. Germline V gives CDR1 SNHLY, CDR2 FYNNEI. This CDR3 region has 15 residues. Trimming removed 3 bases at V and 3 bases at J, with 12 bases between. CDR3 nucleotides: TGTGCCAGCAGTGATTTGGGGGCGGACAATCAGCCCCAGCATTTT. Residues: CASSDLGADNQPQHF.

This sequence joins TRBV7-2 and TRBJ2-1; TRBD1 aligns across 7 bases. The CDR3 length is 14 residues. The V and J ends lost 3 bases and 5 bases, in that order; junction bases with no gene match: 4. Per germline, CDR1 SGHTA and CDR2 FQGNSA. DNA of the CDR3: TGTGCCAGCAGCTTCAGTCAGGGGGACAATGAGCAGTTCTTC. Translated, it gives CASSFSQGDNEQFF.

The chain recombines TRBV7-9 with TRBJ1-5; 8 nucleotides match TRBD1. With 5 bases clipped from V and 4 bases from J, the junction kept 7 bases outside the gene matches. Per germline, CDR1 SEHNR and CDR2 FQNEAQ (reference sequence). This CDR3 is 15 amino acids long. The CDR3 here is CASSQDRGWNQPQHF. The CDR3 nucleotides are TGTGCCAGCAGCCAAGACAGGGGATGGAATCAGCCCCAGCATTTT.

This clone has just one count. This chain links TRBV7-9 with TRBJ1-2; the D is unclear. Per the germline V gene, CDR1 is SEHNR and CDR2 is FQNEAQ (reference sequence). Trimming pared 1 base from V and 7 bases from J, leaving 10 bases between. This CDR3 has 13 amino acids. CDR3 protein: CASSLGGAGGYTF. The CDR3, as DNA: TGTGCCAGCAGCTTAGGGGGAGCTGGTGGCTACACCTTC.

This clone was observed a few times. The V call is TRBV28, the J call TRBJ1-2; D call uncertain. Germline V gene sequence: CDR1 MDHEN, CDR2 SYDVKM. The CDR3 extends over 12 amino acids. V lost 5 bases and J 6 bases, leaving 10 bases between the germline ends. In DNA, the CDR3 is TGTGCCAGCAGTCCAGGAGGGAATGGCTACACCTTC. The encoded protein is CASSPGGNGYTF.

The J gene is TRBJ1-2, the V gene TRBV4-3; 8 bases are shared with TRBD1. The CDR3 extends over 15 amino acids. In germline, CDR1 is LGHNA, CDR2 YSLEER. V trimming: 0 bases; J trimming: 7 bases; junction bases outside the gene matches: 7. DNA for the CDR3: TGCGCCAGCAGCCAAGATTTCACAGGGGGTTCTGGCTACACCTTC. It translates to CASSQDFTGGSGYTF.

A few counts support this clone. This chain joins TRBV7-3 and TRBJ2-7; D may be TRBD1 or TRBD2 (6 bases each). V lost 4 bases and J lost 6, with 13 bases in between. The CDR3 has 13 residues. CDR1 and CDR2 from the germline V gene are SGHTA and FQGTGA. The CDR3 loop reads CASSSLRGGEQYF. CDR3 in DNA: TGTGCCAGCAGCTCCCTCAGGGGAGGCGAGCAGTACTTC.

The genes are TRBV29-1 and TRBJ2-7, with 10 bases lining up with TRBD2. The CDR3 loop spans 14 amino acids. With 6 bases clipped from V and 0 bases from J, the junction kept 5 bases outside the gene matches. Germline V gene data show CDR1 as SQVTM and CDR2 as ANQGSEA. DNA of the CDR3: TGCAGCGTCGCTGGGACTAGCGCCTCCTACGAGCAGTACTTC. This encodes CSVAGTSASYEQYF.